The clone carrying this T cell receptor beta chain was counted only a few times. Its antigen is not identified. This CDR3 contains 14 residues. V was pared by 6 bases and J by 2 bases, with 11 bases between. Germline lookup yields CDR1 SGHVS and CDR2 FQNEAQ. The sample comes from a study of cytomegalovirus exposure and HLA in healthy donors. Findings of the study overall: Both high specificity and high sensitivity reportedly marked the classifier's diagnosis of cytomegalovirus status. CMV antigen specificity of three CMV-associated chains was confirmed in vitro. Most TCR sequences showed up rarely, but some public TCRs showed up in many donors.

Libraries were prepared by immunoSEQ multiplex PCR; TCRdb keeps only in-frame clonotypes and omits some of them. The sample yields about 250,000 clones, about 90% seen once. Material: PBMCs. The chain couples TRBV7-8 to TRBJ1-5, with no clear D. The TCR was taken from a young man in good health and CMV-seropositive. The CDR3 here is CASRQEYGNQPQHF. DNA for the CDR3: TGTGCCAGCAGACAAGAATACGGCAATCAGCCCCAGCATTTT.